What follows is one T cell receptor beta chain and its context. The CDR3 extends over 17 amino acids. Per germline, CDR1 SGHRS and CDR2 YFSETQ. V trimming: 4 bases; J trimming: 1 base; junction bases outside the gene matches: 10. This sample was taken from a study of shared clonotypes between healthy human individuals. As processed by the authors: As immunoSEQ supplied junction-only sequences (without quality scores), filtering differed. The method was immunoSEQ multiplex PCR; TCRdb's version includes in-frame clones alone and lacks a portion of them. The V and J calls and the clone size are those of that table, but D and trimming were determined from the DNA. The sample records 2 million to 3 million clones, roughly nine tenths being singletons.

The V call is TRBV5-1, the J call TRBJ2-3, with TRBD2 matching over 9 bases. The receptor was derived from a man aged 18 to 29 in good health. Sequences were obtained from naive CD4+ T cells sorted from blood. Subset denoted: CD45RA+ positively selected. CDR3 loop: CASSPATAGGGTDTQYF. Here the CDR3 DNA reads TGCGCCAGCAGCCCAGCTACAGCGGGGGGCGGCACAGATACGCAGTATTTT.